This T cell receptor beta chain was found in a study of blood T cell repertoires in COVID-19. Germline CDR1 ENHRY, CDR2 SYGVKD. Deletions cut 8 bases from V and 5 bases from J, with 18 bases between. The CDR3 sequence is 14 residues long. The assay was immunoSEQ multiplex PCR, and TCRdb's table has in-frame clones only and misses some. Of 130,000 or so clones listed, 80% to 90% were seen once; the top ten hold less than 4.5%. Specimen: peripheral blood. The origin of this receptor is a man aged 60 to 75 with COVID-19, enrolled during active disease. The rearrangement uses TRBV10-3 and TRBJ1-1; weak D call: TRBD1 (6 bases). The CDR3 sequence is CAIRGGGGETEAFF. The CDR3 DNA follows: TGTGCCATCCGGGGGGGAGGGGGAGAGACTGAAGCTTTCTTT.